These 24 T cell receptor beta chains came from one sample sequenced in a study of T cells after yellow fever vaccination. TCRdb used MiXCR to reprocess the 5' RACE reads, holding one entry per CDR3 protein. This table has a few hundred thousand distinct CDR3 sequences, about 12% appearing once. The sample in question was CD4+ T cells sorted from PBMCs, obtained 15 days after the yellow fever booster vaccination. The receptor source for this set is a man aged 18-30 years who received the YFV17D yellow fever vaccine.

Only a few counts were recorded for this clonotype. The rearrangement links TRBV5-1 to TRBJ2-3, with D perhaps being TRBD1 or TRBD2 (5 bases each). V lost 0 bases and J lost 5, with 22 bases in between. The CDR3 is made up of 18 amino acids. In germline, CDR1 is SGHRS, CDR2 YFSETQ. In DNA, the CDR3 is TGCGCCAGCAGCTTGGATAGTCGGGGCCGGACTTCTGTAGATACGCAGTATTTT. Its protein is CASSLDSRGRTSVDTQYF.

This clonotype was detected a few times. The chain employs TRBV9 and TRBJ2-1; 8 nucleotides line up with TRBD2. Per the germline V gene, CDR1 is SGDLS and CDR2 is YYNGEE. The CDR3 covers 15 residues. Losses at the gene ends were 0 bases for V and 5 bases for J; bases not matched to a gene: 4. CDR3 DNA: TGTGCCAGCAGCGTAGGAACAGCGGGGGACAATGAGCAGTTCTTC. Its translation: CASSVGTAGDNEQFF.

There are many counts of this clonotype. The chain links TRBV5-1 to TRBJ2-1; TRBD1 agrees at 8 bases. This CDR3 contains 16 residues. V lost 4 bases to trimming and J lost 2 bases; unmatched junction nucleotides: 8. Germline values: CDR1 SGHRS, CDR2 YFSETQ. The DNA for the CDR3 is TGCGCCAGCAGCCCGGGGTGGACAGGGACCTACAATGAGCAGTTCTTC. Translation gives CASSPGWTGTYNEQFF.

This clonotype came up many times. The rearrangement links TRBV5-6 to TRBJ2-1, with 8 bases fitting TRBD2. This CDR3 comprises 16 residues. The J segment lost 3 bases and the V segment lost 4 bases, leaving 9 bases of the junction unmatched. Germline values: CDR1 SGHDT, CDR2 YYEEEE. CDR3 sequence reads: CASSIRRGALYNEQFF. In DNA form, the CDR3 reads TGTGCCAGCAGCATTAGGCGGGGGGCCCTCTACAATGAGCAGTTCTTC.

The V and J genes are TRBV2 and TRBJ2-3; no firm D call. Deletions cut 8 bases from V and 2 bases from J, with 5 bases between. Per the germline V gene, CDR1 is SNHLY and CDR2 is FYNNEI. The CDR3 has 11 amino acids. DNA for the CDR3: TGTGCCAGCTTAACCACAGATACGCAGTATTTT. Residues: CASLTTDTQYF.

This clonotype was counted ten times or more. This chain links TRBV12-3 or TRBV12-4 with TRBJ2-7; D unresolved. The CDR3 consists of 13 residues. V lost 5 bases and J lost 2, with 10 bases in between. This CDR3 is CASSLRQTYEQYF. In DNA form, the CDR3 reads TGTGCCAGCAGTCTGAGACAAACCTACGAGCAGTACTTC.

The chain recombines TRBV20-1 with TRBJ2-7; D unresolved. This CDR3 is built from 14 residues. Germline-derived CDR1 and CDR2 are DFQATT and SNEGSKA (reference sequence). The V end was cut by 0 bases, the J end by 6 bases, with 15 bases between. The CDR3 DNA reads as TGCAGTGCTAGAGATAACGGTGGGTCCCTCGAGCAGTACTTC. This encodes CSARDNGGSLEQYF.

In DNA form, the CDR3 reads TGCGCCAGCAGCCACCTCCTGGTCGGTGGCTACACCTTC. Its translation is CASSHLLVGGYTF. This chain links TRBV4-1 with TRBJ1-2; no reliable D call. Germline-derived CDR1 and CDR2 are MGHRA and YSYEKL. V lost 3 bases and J 7 bases, leaving 12 bases between the germline ends. The CDR3 runs to 13 residues.

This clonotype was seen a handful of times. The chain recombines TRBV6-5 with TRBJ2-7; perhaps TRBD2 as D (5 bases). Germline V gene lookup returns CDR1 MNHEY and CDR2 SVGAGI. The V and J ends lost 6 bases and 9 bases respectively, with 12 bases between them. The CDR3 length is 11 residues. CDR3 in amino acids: CASSNARGQYF. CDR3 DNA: TGTGCCAGCAGCAACGCCCGGGGGCAGTACTTC.

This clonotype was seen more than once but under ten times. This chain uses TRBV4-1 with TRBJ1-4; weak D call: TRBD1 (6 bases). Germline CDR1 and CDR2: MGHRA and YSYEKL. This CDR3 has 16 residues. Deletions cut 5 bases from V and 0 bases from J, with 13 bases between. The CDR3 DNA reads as TGCGCCAGCAGCACACGGACAGCCGCAACTAATGAAAAACTGTTTTTT. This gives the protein CASSTRTAATNEKLFF.

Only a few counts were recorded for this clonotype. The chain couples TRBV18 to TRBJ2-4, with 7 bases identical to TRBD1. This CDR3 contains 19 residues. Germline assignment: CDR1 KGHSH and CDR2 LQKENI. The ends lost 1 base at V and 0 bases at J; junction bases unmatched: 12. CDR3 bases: TGTGCCAGCTCACCACAGACGAGGGACAGTTATCTAGCCAAAAACATTCAGTACTTC. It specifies CASSPQTRDSYLAKNIQYF.

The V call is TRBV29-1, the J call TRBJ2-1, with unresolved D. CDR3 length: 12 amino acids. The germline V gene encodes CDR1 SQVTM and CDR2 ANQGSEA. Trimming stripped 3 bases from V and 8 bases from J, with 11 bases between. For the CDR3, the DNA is TGCAGCGTTGATCGAGTGCTGGATGAGCAGTTCTTC. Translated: CSVDRVLDEQFF.

The CDR3 bases are TGCGCCAGCAGCAATGATGGGACAGACTATGGCTACACCTTC. Protein: CASSNDGTDYGYTF. This chain uses TRBV5-1 with TRBJ1-2; 7 nucleotides agree with TRBD1. The CDR3 length is 14 residues. V shed 4 bases, J shed 3 bases, and the junction held 6 bases outside the gene matches. Looked up from germline, CDR1 is SGHRS and CDR2 is YFSETQ.

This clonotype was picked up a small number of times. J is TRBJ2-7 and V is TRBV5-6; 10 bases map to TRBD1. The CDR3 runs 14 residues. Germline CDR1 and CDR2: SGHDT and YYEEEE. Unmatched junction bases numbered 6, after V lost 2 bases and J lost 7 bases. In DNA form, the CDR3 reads TGTGCCAGCAGCTTCCGGGACAGGGGAGGGGAGCAGTACGTC. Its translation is CASSFRDRGGEQYV.

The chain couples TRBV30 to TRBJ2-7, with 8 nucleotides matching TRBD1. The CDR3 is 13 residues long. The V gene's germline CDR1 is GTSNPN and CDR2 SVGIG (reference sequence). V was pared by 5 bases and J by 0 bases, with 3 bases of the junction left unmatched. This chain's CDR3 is CAWDRGFSYEQYF. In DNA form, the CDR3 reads TGTGCCTGGGACAGGGGATTCTCCTACGAGCAGTACTTC.

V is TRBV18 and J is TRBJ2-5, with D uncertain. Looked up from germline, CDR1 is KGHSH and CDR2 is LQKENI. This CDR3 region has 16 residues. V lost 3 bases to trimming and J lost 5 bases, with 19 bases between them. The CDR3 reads CASSPGSTAVDETQYF. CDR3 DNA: TGTGCCAGCTCACCTGGAAGCACTGCGGTGGACGAGACCCAGTACTTC. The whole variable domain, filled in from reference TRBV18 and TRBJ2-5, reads NAGVMQNPRHLVRRRGQEARLRCSPMKGHSHVYWYRQLPEEGLKFMVYLQKENIIDESGMPKERFSAEFPKEGPSILRIQQVVRGDSAAYFCASSPGSTAVDETQYFGPGTRLLVL.

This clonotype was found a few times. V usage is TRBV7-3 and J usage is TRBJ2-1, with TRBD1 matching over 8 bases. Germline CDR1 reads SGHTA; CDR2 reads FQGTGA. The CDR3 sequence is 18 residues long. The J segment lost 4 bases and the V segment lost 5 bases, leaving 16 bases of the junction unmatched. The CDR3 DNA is TGTGCCAGCAGCGGACTGTATGTCGGGACAGGACTATACAATGAGCAGTTCTTC. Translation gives CASSGLYVGTGLYNEQFF.

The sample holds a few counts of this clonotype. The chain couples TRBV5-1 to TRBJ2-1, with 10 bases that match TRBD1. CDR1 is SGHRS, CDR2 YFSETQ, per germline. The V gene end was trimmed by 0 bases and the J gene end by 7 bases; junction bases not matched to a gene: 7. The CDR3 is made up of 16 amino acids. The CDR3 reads CASSLEGQGIWNEQFF. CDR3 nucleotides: TGCGCCAGCAGCTTGGAGGGACAGGGGATTTGGAATGAGCAGTTCTTC.

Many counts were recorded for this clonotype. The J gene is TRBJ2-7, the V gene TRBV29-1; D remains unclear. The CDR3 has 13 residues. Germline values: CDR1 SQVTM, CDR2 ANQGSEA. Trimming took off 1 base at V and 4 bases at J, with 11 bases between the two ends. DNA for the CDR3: TGCAGCGTTGAAGGGGCGGTTAAGTACGAGCAGTACTTC. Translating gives CSVEGAVKYEQYF.

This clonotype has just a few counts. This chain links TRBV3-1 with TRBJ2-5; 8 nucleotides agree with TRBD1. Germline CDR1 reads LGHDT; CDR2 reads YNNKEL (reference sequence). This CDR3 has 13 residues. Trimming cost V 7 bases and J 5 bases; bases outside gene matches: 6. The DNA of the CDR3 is TGTGCCAGCACATTCAGGGGGCTTGAGACCCAGTACTTC. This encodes CASTFRGLETQYF.

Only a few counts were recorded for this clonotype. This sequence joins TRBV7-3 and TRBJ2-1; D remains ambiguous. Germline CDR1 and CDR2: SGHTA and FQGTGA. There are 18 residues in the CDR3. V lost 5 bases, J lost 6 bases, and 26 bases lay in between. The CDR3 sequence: CASSRTMTRALTRNEQFF. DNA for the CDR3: TGTGCCAGCAGCCGTACAATGACTCGAGCGTTAACTCGCAATGAGCAGTTCTTC.

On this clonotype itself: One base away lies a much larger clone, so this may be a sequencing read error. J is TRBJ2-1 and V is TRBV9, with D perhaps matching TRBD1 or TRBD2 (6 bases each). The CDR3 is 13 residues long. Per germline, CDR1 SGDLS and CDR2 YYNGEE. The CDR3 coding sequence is TGTGCCTGCAGCGGTCGGGGGCCCAATGAGCAGTTCTTC. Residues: CACSGRGPNEQFF.

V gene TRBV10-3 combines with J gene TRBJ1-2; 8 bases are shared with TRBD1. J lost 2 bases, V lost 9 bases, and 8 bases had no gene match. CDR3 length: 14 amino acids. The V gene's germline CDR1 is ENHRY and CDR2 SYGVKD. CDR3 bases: TGTGCCATAGGGGGACAGGAAAGGAACTATGGCTACACCTTC. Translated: CAIGGQERNYGYTF.

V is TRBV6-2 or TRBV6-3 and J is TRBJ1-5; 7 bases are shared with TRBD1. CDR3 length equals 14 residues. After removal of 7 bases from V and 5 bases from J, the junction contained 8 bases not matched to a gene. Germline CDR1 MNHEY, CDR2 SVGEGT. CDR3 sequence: CASTHDRVYQPQHF. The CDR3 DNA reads TGTGCCAGCACTCACGACAGGGTCTATCAGCCCCAGCATTTT.